The 18 T cell receptor beta chains listed next were all sequenced from one sample in a study of CD8+CD57+ T cells in acquired aplastic anemia. Investigators profiled TCR beta VDJ and CDR3 from genomic DNA template. TCRdb recomputed calls from the reads with MiXCR, one row per CDR3 protein. This table holds around 400,000 distinct CDR3 sequences, 65% to 80% found once. The sample consisted of sorted CD4+, CD8+, or CD8+CD57+ T cells (not recorded which) from PBMCs. The receptors shown here come from a human donor in good health, serving as a control.

This clonotype came up many times. The CDR3 here is CASSLQGSNEQYF. CDR3 nucleotides: TGTGCCAGCAGCTTGCAAGGTTCCAACGAGCAGTACTTC. The chain is built from TRBV5-4 and TRBJ2-7; D remains ambiguous. Germline CDR1 reads SGHNT; CDR2 reads YYREEE (reference sequence). V was shortened by 1 base and J by 5 bases, with 10 bases between the two germline ends. This CDR3 comprises 13 residues.

The V call is TRBV7-3, the J call TRBJ2-7, with 9 positions matching TRBD1. The V segment lost 6 bases and the J segment 2 bases; nucleotides outside the gene matches: 8. Looked up from germline, CDR1 is SGHTA and CDR2 is FQGTGA. This CDR3 contains 15 residues. The CDR3 spells CASRYATGGAYEQYF. As DNA, the CDR3 is TGTGCCAGCAGGTACGCGACAGGGGGGGCCTACGAGCAGTACTTC. Full variable domain (outside the CDR3, taken from reference TRBV7-3 and TRBJ2-7): GAGVSQTPSNKVTEKGKYVELRCDPISGHTALYWYRQSLGQGPEFLIYFQGTGAADDSGLPNDRFFAVRPEGSVSTLKIQRTERGDSAVYLCASRYATGGAYEQYFGPGTRLTVT.

The chain links TRBV7-8 to TRBJ1-2; no reliable D call. The V gene's germline CDR1 is SGHVS and CDR2 FQNEAQ. Deletions cut 1 base from V and 13 bases from J, with 16 bases between. The CDR3 sequence is 13 residues long. The CDR3 protein is CASSLEQDYGTTF. The CDR3 DNA reads TGTGCCAGCAGCTTAGAGCAGGACTATGGCACCACCTTC. Full variable domain (outside the CDR3, taken from reference TRBV7-8 and TRBJ1-2): GAGVSQSPRYKVAKRGQDVALRCDPISGHVSLFWYQQALGQGPEFLTYFQNEAQLDKSGLPSDRFFAERPEGSVSTLKIQRTQQEDSAVYLCASSLEQDYGTTFGSGTRLTVV.

Regarding this clonotype: The junction does not match germline at one end; this may be a read error. The chain links TRBV30 to TRBJ1-4; the D gene is possibly TRBD1 (6 bases). The germline gives CDR1 GTSNPN, CDR2 SVGIG (reference sequence). The CDR3 loop spans 15 amino acids. CDR3 amino acids: CAWSVGDTFNGKLFF. CDR3 nucleotide sequence: TGTGCCTGGAGTGTCGGGGACACCTTTAATGGAAAACTGTTTTTT.

The J gene is TRBJ1-3, the V gene TRBV2, with D perhaps TRBD1 (5 bases). This CDR3 has 15 residues. The ends were cut back, 3 bases at V and 0 bases at J, with 9 bases in the middle. Germline V gene lookup returns CDR1 SNHLY and CDR2 FYNNEI. This chain's CDR3 is CASSEKGDSGNTIYF. In nucleotides, the CDR3 is TGTGCCAGCAGTGAGAAAGGGGACTCTGGAAACACCATATATTTT.

At least ten counts were recorded for this clonotype. The gene calls are TRBV6-5 and TRBJ1-5, with D perhaps matching TRBD1 (5 bases). The CDR3 spans 13 residues. V dropped 8 bases and J dropped 2 bases, with 10 bases sitting between them. Germline assignment: CDR1 MNHEY and CDR2 SVGAGI. In nucleotides, the CDR3 is TGTGCCAGCGGCAGGGTCCGCAATCAGCCCCAGCATTTT. Translated: CASGRVRNQPQHF.

This clonotype was observed at least ten times. V usage is TRBV12-3 or TRBV12-4 and J usage is TRBJ2-6; D is possibly TRBD1 (5 bases). V lost 5 bases and J lost 0, with 14 bases in between. The CDR3 spans 17 residues. The CDR3 reads CASSIWTSRSGANVLTF. The CDR3 DNA is TGTGCCAGCAGTATCTGGACATCCCGCTCTGGGGCCAACGTCCTGACTTTC.

Of note for this clonotype: Mismatch with germline at one junction end may stem from a read error. The V and J genes are TRBV2 and TRBJ2-7; the match to TRBD1 covers 8 bases. CDR1 SNHLY and CDR2 FYNNEI come from the germline V gene. This CDR3 is 14 amino acids long. The CDR3 sequence: CASSGAGTGGERAF. CDR3 nucleotide sequence: TGTGCCAGCAGCGGTGCGGGGACAGGCGGAGAGCGGGCCTTC.

To note about this clonotype: Lacking the conserved final phenylalanine or tryptophan, this CDR3 likely reflects a read error. The DNA is omitted, as the CDR3 cannot be located on it reliably, and the CDR3 follows TCRdb's listing. V usage is TRBV12-3 or TRBV12-4 and J usage is TRBJ2-7. The CDR3 is made up of 12 amino acids, end residues included. The CDR3 is CASSLSASEKYY.

The chain links TRBV7-2 to TRBJ1-5; the D is unclear. This CDR3 comprises 16 residues. V dropped 6 bases and J dropped 11 bases, with 26 bases sitting between them. In germline, CDR1 is SGHTA, CDR2 FQGNSA. In DNA form, the CDR3 reads TGTGCCAGCAGTCAAACACACTATGGCTGCACCCAGGCCCAGCATTTT. This sequence encodes CASSQTHYGCTQAQHF.

The chain joins TRBV10-2 to TRBJ1-2; no reliable D call. CDR1 is WSHSY, CDR2 SAAADI, per germline. The CDR3 length is 14 residues. V lost 2 bases to trimming and J lost 1 base, with 8 bases between them. The CDR3 loop is CASSEVGFNYGYTF. DNA for the CDR3: TGCGCCAGCAGTGAGGTGGGGTTTAACTATGGCTACACCTTC.

This sequence joins TRBV29-1 and TRBJ2-1; 12 bases align to TRBD2. The germline CDR1 and CDR2 sequences are SQVTM and ANQGSEA. CDR3 length: 15 amino acids. Trimming at V came to 1 base and at J to 9 bases, leaving 7 bases not matched to a gene. CDR3 in DNA: TGCAGCGTTGAAGGGCCTAGCGGGAGGGGAGGTGAGCAGTTCTTC. Protein product: CSVEGPSGRGGEQFF.

The V call is TRBV9, the J call TRBJ2-7; D perhaps matches TRBD2 (5 bases). V was cut by 4 bases and J by 13 bases, with 24 bases left in between. Germline V gene data show CDR1 as SGDLS and CDR2 as YYNGEE. The CDR3 loop spans 14 amino acids. CDR3 DNA sequence: TGTGCCAGCAGCCGGGGAAGGAACACTGAAGCTTTCTACTTC. Its protein product is CASSRGRNTEAFYF.

In the case of this clonotype: The germline gene is not matched at one end of the junction; a read error may be the cause. The V gene is TRBV9, the J gene TRBJ2-7; a possible D gene is TRBD2 (6 bases). CDR1 and CDR2 (germline): SGDLS, YYNGEE. This CDR3 comprises 11 residues. The CDR3 spells CASSLVGREPF. CDR3 nucleotides: TGTGCCAGCAGTTTGGTAGGTCGGGAGCCCTTC.

This clonotype was seen many times. The CDR3 region has the DNA TGTGCCAGCAGTCCCGTCTCGGAGACCCAGTACTTC. Translating gives CASSPVSETQYF. This chain links TRBV6-5 with TRBJ2-5; D remains ambiguous. Germline V gives CDR1 MNHEY, CDR2 SVGAGI. The CDR3 runs 12 residues. Trimming cost V 5 bases and J 5 bases, with 9 bases left between them.

A word on this clonotype: One end of the junction fails to match germline, which may point to a read error. The V gene is TRBV7-9, the J gene TRBJ1-2; the match to TRBD1 covers 8 bases. This CDR3 region has 14 residues. Germline CDR1 is SEHNR and CDR2 is FQNEAQ (reference sequence). In DNA, the CDR3 is TGTGCCAGCAGCGGTCTGACAGGGGACGAGCGGTACTTCTTC. Protein product: CASSGLTGDERYFF.

This clonotype appeared many times. The V and J genes are TRBV5-4 and TRBJ2-6; 9 bases fit TRBD1. Germline CDR1 SGHNT, CDR2 YYREEE (reference sequence). V lost 4 bases, J lost 0 bases, and 11 bases stayed unmatched. The CDR3 covers 19 residues. CDR3 region: CASSMAGTGWPSGANVLTF. The CDR3, as DNA: TGTGCCAGCAGCATGGCCGGGACAGGGTGGCCCTCTGGGGCCAACGTCCTGACTTTC.

V is TRBV2 and J is TRBJ2-5; weak D call: TRBD2 (5 bases). The ends were cut back, 8 bases at V and 4 bases at J, with 14 bases in the middle. Germline V gene lookup returns CDR1 SNHLY and CDR2 FYNNEI. The CDR3 length is 13 residues. For the CDR3, the DNA is TGTGCCAGCTCGAACGTGGCGGGAGAGACCCAGTACTTC. Protein sequence: CASSNVAGETQYF.